Following are 21 T cell receptor beta chains from one sample sequenced in a study of cytomegalovirus exposure and HLA in healthy donors. Sequenced by immunoSEQ multiplex PCR; TCRdb stores in-frame clones only, minus some. In the table there are more than 140,000 clones, approximately 91% of which are singletons. Material for sequencing was PBMCs. These receptors were collected from a young woman in good health and CMV-seropositive.

The chain uses TRBV2 and TRBJ2-3; 10 bases line up with TRBD1. V gave up 6 bases and J gave up 4 bases; unmatched junction bases: 1. The CDR3 totals 13 residues. Looked up from germline, CDR1 is SNHLY and CDR2 is FYNNEI. Written as DNA, the CDR3 is TGTGCCAGCAGCGGGACAGGGGCAGATACGCAGTATTTT. It is translated as CASSGTGADTQYF.

This rearrangement joins TRBV5-5 to TRBJ2-3, with unresolved D. CDR3 length: 16 residues. V lost 1 base and J 3 bases, leaving 15 bases between the germline ends. Germline V gene sequence: CDR1 SGHKS, CDR2 YYEKEE (reference sequence). CDR3 amino acids: CASSLPARFGTDTQYF. Here the CDR3 DNA reads TGTGCCAGCAGCTTGCCTGCCAGGTTTGGGACAGATACGCAGTATTTT.

The rearrangement uses TRBV9 and TRBJ2-1; 13 bases are shared with TRBD2. V dropped 1 base and J dropped 12; count of bases not matched to a gene: 10. CDR1 is SGDLS and CDR2 is YYNGEE in the germline V gene. The CDR3 totals 16 residues. Written as DNA, the CDR3 is TGTGCCAGCAGCGTATCCGGGACTAGCGGGACCCTAGGGCAGTTCTTC. As protein: CASSVSGTSGTLGQFF.

CDR3 in amino acids: CASSRTGGREQFF. CDR3 DNA sequence: TGTGCCAGCAGCCGCACAGGGGGGAGAGAGCAGTTCTTC. The J gene is TRBJ2-1, the V gene TRBV9, with 8 nucleotides matching TRBD1. Germline loops: CDR1 SGDLS, CDR2 YYNGEE. The CDR3 length is 13 residues. Trimming took 4 bases from V and 10 from J; bases not matched to a gene: 7.

The chain uses TRBV21-1 and TRBJ2-5; the D call TRBD1 from the table was never checked on the DNA. TRBV21-1 is termed a pseudogene. The CDR3 is 15 amino acids. CDR3 amino acids: CASPYPQGPRETQYF. The CDR3 DNA follows: TGTGCCAGCCCTTACCCACAGGGCCCGCGGGAGACCCAGTACTTC.

Only a few counts were recorded for this clone. The chain links TRBV5-4 to TRBJ1-1; 9 bases fit TRBD1. The CDR3 sequence is 15 residues long. From germline, CDR1 is SGHNT and CDR2 YYREEE (reference sequence). The V and J ends lost 5 bases and 1 base, in that order; junction bases with no gene match: 6. The CDR3 loop is CASRGNRGPNTEAFF. In DNA, the CDR3 is TGTGCCAGCAGGGGTAACAGGGGGCCGAACACTGAAGCTTTCTTT.

J is TRBJ2-7 and V is TRBV7-2; 7 nucleotides agree with TRBD1. CDR1 is SGHTA, CDR2 FQGNSA, per germline. The CDR3 is made up of 15 amino acids. With 6 bases clipped from V and 4 bases from J, the junction kept 12 bases outside the gene matches. CDR3 DNA: TGTGCCAGCAGTTTTAGACCGGGACAGTTGTACGAGCAGTACTTC. This sequence encodes CASSFRPGQLYEQYF.

This clone has a single count. This chain connects TRBV4-2 to TRBJ2-7; a possible D gene is TRBD2 (6 bases). Trimming shortened V by 3 bases and J by 0 bases, and 9 bases separated the two germline ends. The CDR3 is 14 amino acids. CDR1 LGHNA and CDR2 YNFKEQ come from the germline V gene. The CDR3 DNA reads TGTGCCAGCAGCCAGGAGACTAGCTCCTACGAGCAGTACTTC. Protein: CASSQETSSYEQYF.

The chain couples TRBV6-5 to TRBJ2-3; D gene unclear. The germline V gene has CDR1 MNHEY and CDR2 SVGAGI. The CDR3 contains 14 residues. V lost 6 bases and J lost 4, with 14 bases in between. The CDR3 nucleotides read TGTGCCAGCAGGAGGAGAACCGAGGCAGATACGCAGTATTTT. Translating gives CASRRRTEADTQYF.

This chain links TRBV28 with TRBJ2-2; 7 bases align to TRBD2. Per the germline V gene, CDR1 is MDHEN and CDR2 is SYDVKM. CDR3 length: 13 residues. The trim removed 11 bases at V and 5 bases at J, leaving 8 bases unmatched. Here the CDR3 DNA reads TGTGCCCTCCCAGCGGGAAGTACCGGGGAGCTGTTTTTT. Protein sequence: CALPAGSTGELFF.

The chain recombines TRBV6-4 with TRBJ2-1, with D hard to call. Looked up from germline, CDR1 is MRHNA and CDR2 is SNTAGT. V lost 7 bases to trimming and J lost 1 base, with 11 bases between them. The CDR3 totals 14 residues. The DNA of the CDR3 is TGTGCCAGCACCTATAGCTTATCCTACAATGAGCAGTTCTTC. Translation: CASTYSLSYNEQFF.

This clone has only a few counts. V is TRBV5-4 and J is TRBJ2-5; 7 bases line up with TRBD2. V was pared by 4 bases and J by 1 base, with 10 bases of the junction left unmatched. Germline V CDR1 and CDR2: SGHNT, YYREEE (reference sequence). This CDR3 spans 16 amino acids. CDR3 nucleotides: TGTGCCAGCAGCCTCGGACTAGGATCCGGCCAAGAGACCCAGTACTTC. This encodes CASSLGLGSGQETQYF.

The gene calls are TRBV7-9 and TRBJ1-2; the match to TRBD1 covers 10 bases. V dropped 1 base and J dropped 2; count of bases not matched to a gene: 1. The CDR3 has 15 amino acids. The germline V gene encodes CDR1 SEHNR and CDR2 FQNEAQ (reference sequence). DNA for the CDR3: TGTGCCAGCAGCTTAGGGGGACAGGGGAACTATGGCTACACCTTC. Encoded protein: CASSLGGQGNYGYTF.

CDR3 DNA sequence: TGTGCCGCTAAGAGATACACCGGGGAGCTGTTTTTT. Amino acids: CAAKRYTGELFF. The V and J genes are TRBV19 and TRBJ2-2, with no clear D. The length of the CDR3 is 12 residues. Trimming removed 11 bases at V and 3 bases at J, with 10 bases between. Looked up from germline, CDR1 is LNHDA and CDR2 is SQIVND (reference sequence).

The chain couples TRBV2 to TRBJ1-2, with 7 bases lining up with TRBD1. The CDR3 has 14 residues. Germline assignment: CDR1 SNHLY and CDR2 FYNNEI. After removal of 9 bases from V and 3 bases from J, the junction contained 10 bases not matched to a gene. The CDR3 loop reads CARRGQQAYYGYTF. The CDR3 nucleotides read TGTGCCAGGAGGGGACAGCAAGCTTACTATGGCTACACCTTC.

This clone was found a few times. The rearrangement links TRBV6-4 to TRBJ2-3, with TRBD2 matching over 9 bases. The CDR3 has 15 residues. The trim removed 4 bases at V and 4 bases at J, leaving 6 bases unmatched. Germline CDR1 is MRHNA and CDR2 is SNTAGT. Here the CDR3 DNA reads TGTGCCAGCAGTGCGAGGGCGGGAGGGCCAGATACGCAGTATTTT. Translated: CASSARAGGPDTQYF.

This rearrangement joins TRBV28 to TRBJ1-1, with TRBD1 matching over 12 bases. The CDR3 loop spans 14 amino acids. V was pared by 6 bases and J by 10 bases, with 9 bases of the junction left unmatched. Germline values: CDR1 MDHEN, CDR2 SYDVKM. The CDR3 is CASSLGTGGRRAFF. In DNA form, the CDR3 reads TGTGCCAGCAGCCTCGGGACAGGGGGCCGAAGAGCTTTCTTT. The full variable domain, completed using reference TRBV28 and TRBJ1-1, is DVKVTQSSRYLVKRTGEKVFLECVQDMDHENMFWYRQDPGLGLRLIYFSYDVKMKEKGDIPEGYSVSREKKERFSLILESASTNQTSMYLCASSLGTGGRRAFFGQGTRLTVV.

The chain joins TRBV11-3 to TRBJ2-7, with 13 bases identical to TRBD2. From germline, CDR1 is SGHNT and CDR2 YENEEA. Trimming removed 0 bases from V and 2 bases from J; junction bases left unmatched: 1. CDR3 length equals 16 residues. CDR3 DNA: TGTGCCAGCAGCTTAGAGACTAGCGGGAGGACCTACGAGCAGTACTTC. Translating it yields CASSLETSGRTYEQYF.

The chain recombines TRBV4-1 with TRBJ2-2; the match to TRBD1 covers 7 bases. This CDR3 region has 17 residues. The V gene end was trimmed by 0 bases and the J gene end by 0 bases; junction bases not matched to a gene: 4. Germline assignment: CDR1 MGHRA and CDR2 YSYEKL. In nucleotides, the CDR3 is TGCGCCAGCAGCCAAGACTGGGACAGCGCGAACACCGGGGAGCTGTTTTTT. This sequence encodes CASSQDWDSANTGELFF.

The chain links TRBV30 to TRBJ2-7; D perhaps matches TRBD2 (6 bases). Germline CDR1 is GTSNPN and CDR2 is SVGIG (reference sequence). This CDR3 is 13 amino acids long. V lost 8 bases and J 2 bases, leaving 16 bases between the germline ends. DNA of the CDR3: TGTGCCGTGGAGGGACGTCAAGCCTACGAGCAGTACTTC. It codes for CAVEGRQAYEQYF.

The chain recombines TRBV5-1 with TRBJ2-7; D may be TRBD2 (5 bases). This CDR3 is built from 14 residues. The V end lost 0 bases, the J end lost 0 bases, and 7 bases lay between the germline ends. Germline-derived CDR1 and CDR2 are SGHRS and YFSETQ. The CDR3 spells CASSLEGLSYEQYF. The CDR3 region has the DNA TGCGCCAGCAGCTTGGAAGGACTCTCCTACGAGCAGTACTTC.